What follows is one T cell receptor beta chain and its context. The target antigen is unknown. The repertoire was sequenced with immunoSEQ multiplex PCR; TCRdb's copy has only in-frame clones and lacks some. This sample has 300,000 to 400,000 clones, with about 86% found just once. The treatment is: around 19 received Ad26.COV2.S at low or high dose, single or two shots; five or six received placebo; per-sample allocation not given. At day 63 after the first vaccine or placebo injection, samples were drawn. An Ad26 vector that expressed Wuhan-strain SARS-CoV-2 spike constituted the vaccine. The data were taken from a study of Ad26.COV2.S vaccination and SARS-CoV-2 variants. Study-wide background: It was the COV1001 Ad26.COV2.S trial arm that included the donor. Recipients of Ad26.COV2.S got it intramuscularly, once or twice 56 days apart.

V lost 3 bases and J lost 4, with 10 bases in between. Germline V gives CDR1 LNHDA, CDR2 SQIVND (reference sequence). The length of the CDR3 is 13 residues. Findings and caveats of the study: Vaccinees and placebo recipients showed similar non-spike TCR breadth.

The specimen comprised peripheral blood, sampled in a trial of Ad26.COV2.S vaccine versus placebo. This receptor was taken from a person between 18 and 59 years old who received the Ad26.COV2.S COVID-19 vaccine or a placebo. The genes are TRBV19 and TRBJ2-7; D gene uncertain. CDR3 sequence: CASSMGSSYEQYF. The CDR3 nucleotides read TGTGCCAGTAGTATGGGGTCTAGTTACGAGCAGTACTTC.